This T cell receptor (beta chain) was profiled in a study of blood T cell repertoires in COVID-19. Study-wide context: Sources were T cells, B-cell-depleted T cells, or PBMCs; the material itself was cDNA or gDNA.

This table comes from immunoSEQ multiplex PCR, and its TCRdb copy is limited to in-frame clones, with some not included. The data hold fewer than 110,000 clones, with 85% observed a single time. This CDR3 region has 14 residues. V was shortened by 1 base and J by 4 bases, with 10 bases between the two germline ends. Germline V lookup: CDR1 SGHTA, CDR2 FQGNSA. The source is a woman in her seventies with active or convalescent COVID-19. This chain joins TRBV7-2 and TRBJ1-2; D not certain. Specimen: peripheral blood. The CDR3 nucleotides are TGTGCCAGCAGCTTAGTTCAGGCAACCTATGGCTACACCTTC. It encodes CASSLVQATYGYTF.